The 14 T cell receptor beta chains reported below all come from one sample, sequenced in a study of Graves' ophthalmopathy and Graves' hyperthyroidism. RNA served as the template for amplifying TCR beta CDR3 regions. HTBI-primed RT-PCR formed the first round, and a multiplex PCR formed the second. TCRdb called the multiplex PCR reads again in MiXCR, with one record for every CDR3 protein. The sample lists some 370,000 distinct CDR3 sequences, about 15% occurring once. Sequenced: peripheral blood. All receptors come from an adult woman with stable Graves' hyperthyroidism.

This clonotype was seen repeatedly, ten times or more. The genes are TRBV7-2 and TRBJ2-7; tentative D call: TRBD2 (5 bases). V lost 2 bases and J 2 bases, leaving 13 bases between the germline ends. CDR3 length: 15 residues. Germline V CDR1 and CDR2: SGHTA, FQGNSA. For the CDR3, the DNA is TGTGCCAGCAGCTTAAGTAGCGAGAAAACCTACGAGCAGTACTTC. Translating it yields CASSLSSEKTYEQYF.

This clonotype was detected a few times. The V gene is TRBV20-1, the J gene TRBJ2-7; D uncertain. Trimming stripped 4 bases from V and 2 bases from J, with 21 bases between. Germline CDR1 and CDR2: DFQATT and SNEGSKA (reference sequence). The CDR3 has 16 residues. CDR3 bases: TGCAGTGCTACCTTTTTTCTGGAGAAAGGCCCCTACGAGCAGTACTTC. Protein: CSATFFLEKGPYEQYF.

This chain links TRBV28 with TRBJ1-1, with D hard to call. Germline lookup yields CDR1 MDHEN and CDR2 SYDVKM. Trimming stripped 7 bases from V and 0 bases from J, with 12 bases between. This CDR3 has 14 residues. CDR3 in DNA: TGTGCCAGCACCCTGACGGGGATGAACACTGAAGCTTTCTTT. Its translation is CASTLTGMNTEAFF.

This clonotype showed up many times. The V call is TRBV4-2, the J call TRBJ1-1; D call uncertain. Germline V lookup: CDR1 LGHNA, CDR2 YNFKEQ. The CDR3 contains 15 residues. With 0 bases removed from V and 1 base from J, the gap between germline ends came to 9 bases. This CDR3 reads CASSQDQFGNTEAFF. In DNA form, the CDR3 reads TGTGCCAGCAGCCAAGATCAATTTGGGAACACTGAAGCTTTCTTT.

This clonotype has a single count. The rearrangement links TRBV6-2 or TRBV6-3 to TRBJ1-1, with a tentative D call TRBD1 (5 bases). With 5 bases removed from V and 3 bases from J, the gap between germline ends came to 13 bases. Germline V gives CDR1 MNHEY, CDR2 SVGEGT. CDR3 length equals 14 residues. CDR3 sequence: CASSQMGGDTEAFF. The CDR3 coding sequence is TGTGCCAGCAGTCAAATGGGGGGAGACACTGAAGCTTTCTTT.

This clonotype was seen repeatedly, ten times or more. The rearrangement joins TRBV12-3 or TRBV12-4 to TRBJ2-5; D is possibly TRBD2 (5 bases). V was pared by 3 bases and J by 4 bases, with 6 bases between. The CDR3 length is 12 residues. The CDR3 here is CASSLRVETQYF. The CDR3 bases are TGTGCCAGCAGTTTGAGGGTAGAGACCCAGTACTTC.

This clonotype appeared many times. The V gene is TRBV20-1, the J gene TRBJ2-7; 11 positions agree with TRBD1. CDR1 is DFQATT and CDR2 is SNEGSKA in the germline V gene (reference sequence). V shed 5 bases, J shed 1 base, and the junction held 7 bases outside the gene matches. This CDR3 has 15 residues. Written as DNA, the CDR3 is TGCAGTGCTCATGGGGGACAGGGGGTATCCTACGAGCAGTACTTC. As protein: CSAHGGQGVSYEQYF.

The CDR3 DNA reads TGTGCCAGCACACTAGCGGGAGGAGAGGCCAAGTACTTC. Its translation: CASTLAGGEAKYF. J is TRBJ2-5 and V is TRBV28; 12 bases align to TRBD2. The CDR3 consists of 13 residues. Trimming at V came to 7 bases and at J to 12 bases, leaving 9 bases not matched to a gene. Germline V gene sequence: CDR1 MDHEN, CDR2 SYDVKM. The complete variable domain, with remaining parts taken from reference TRBV28 and TRBJ2-5, reads DVKVTQSSRYLVKRTGEKVFLECVQDMDHENMFWYRQDPGLGLRLIYFSYDVKMKEKGDIPEGYSVSREKKERFSLILESASTNQTSMYLCASTLAGGEAKYFGPGTRLLVL.

In this sample, this clonotype turned up many times. V and J are TRBV20-1 and TRBJ2-2; TRBD1 matches at 10 bases. Germline V CDR1 and CDR2: DFQATT, SNEGSKA (reference sequence). The junction had 8 bases not matched to a gene; V was cut back by 4 bases and J by 9 bases. The CDR3 length is 14 residues. CDR3 DNA sequence: TGCAGTGCTAAAACGGGACAGGGGTTCAGGGAGCTGTTTTTT. Its translation: CSAKTGQGFRELFF.

Many counts were recorded for this clonotype. The CDR3 region has the DNA TGTGCCACCAGCAGAGTCCCCCCTGATAGCGGGAAAGAGACCCAGTACTTC. It is translated as CATSRVPPDSGKETQYF. The gene calls are TRBV15 and TRBJ2-5; TRBD2 aligns across 8 bases. The J segment lost 3 bases and the V segment lost 1 base, leaving 10 bases of the junction unmatched. Germline-derived CDR1 and CDR2 are LNHNV and YYDKDF (reference sequence). CDR3 length: 17 amino acids.

In its sample, this clonotype was seen many times. The genes are TRBV29-1 and TRBJ1-1; 10 bases align to TRBD1. The trim removed 4 bases at V and 4 bases at J, leaving 6 bases unmatched. Germline V lookup: CDR1 SQVTM, CDR2 ANQGSEA. This CDR3 is 14 amino acids long. The CDR3 protein is CSVARQGASTEAFF. DNA for the CDR3: TGCAGCGTTGCAAGACAGGGGGCTTCCACTGAAGCTTTCTTT. The complete variable domain, with remaining parts taken from reference TRBV29-1 and TRBJ1-1, reads SAVISQKPSRDICQRGTSLTIQCQVDSQVTMMFWYRQQPGQSLTLIATANQGSEATYESGFVIDKFPISRPNLTFSTLTVSNMSPEDSSIYLCSVARQGASTEAFFGQGTRLTVV.

The chain links TRBV5-1 to TRBJ1-6; 8 positions agree with TRBD1. V lost 3 bases to trimming and J lost 8 bases; unmatched junction nucleotides: 7. Germline V gives CDR1 SGHRS, CDR2 YFSETQ. This CDR3 spans 15 amino acids. The CDR3 here is CASSYTGTGDSPLHF. CDR3 coding DNA: TGCGCCAGCAGCTACACCGGGACAGGAGATTCACCCCTCCACTTT.

At least ten counts were recorded for this clonotype. The chain employs TRBV7-2 and TRBJ2-5; maybe TRBD1 (5 bases). Trimming pared 5 bases from V and 0 bases from J, leaving 13 bases between. CDR3 length: 15 amino acids. Germline CDR1 SGHTA, CDR2 FQGNSA. The CDR3: CASSPRQQYQETQYF. The DNA for the CDR3 is TGTGCCAGCAGCCCCCGACAGCAGTACCAAGAGACCCAGTACTTC. Variable domain in full (rest from reference TRBV7-2 and TRBJ2-5): GAGVSQSPSNKVTEKGKDVELRCDPISGHTALYWYRQSLGQGLEFLIYFQGNSAPDKSGLPSDRFSAERTGGSVSTLTIQRTQQEDSAVYLCASSPRQQYQETQYFGPGTRLLVL.

This clonotype was seen ten or more times. The V gene is TRBV27, the J gene TRBJ2-7, with TRBD2 identical over 11 bases. The CDR3 sequence is 14 residues long. J lost 3 bases, V lost 6 bases, and 4 bases had no gene match. Germline V gives CDR1 MNHEY, CDR2 SMNVEV (reference sequence). Here the CDR3 reads CASRPGTSGYEQYF. The CDR3 DNA sequence: TGTGCCAGCAGGCCCGGGACTAGCGGCTACGAGCAGTACTTC.